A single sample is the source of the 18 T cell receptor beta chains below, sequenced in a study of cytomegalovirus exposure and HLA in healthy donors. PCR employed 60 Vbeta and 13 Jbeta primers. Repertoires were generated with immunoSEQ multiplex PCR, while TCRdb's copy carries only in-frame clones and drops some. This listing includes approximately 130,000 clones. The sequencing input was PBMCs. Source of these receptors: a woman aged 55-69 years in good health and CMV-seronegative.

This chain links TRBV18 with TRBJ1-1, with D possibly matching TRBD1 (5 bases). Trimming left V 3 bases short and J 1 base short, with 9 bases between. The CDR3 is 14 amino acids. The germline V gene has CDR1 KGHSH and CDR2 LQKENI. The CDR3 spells CASSPETGNTEAFF. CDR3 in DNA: TGTGCCAGCTCACCTGAAACAGGGAACACTGAAGCTTTCTTT.

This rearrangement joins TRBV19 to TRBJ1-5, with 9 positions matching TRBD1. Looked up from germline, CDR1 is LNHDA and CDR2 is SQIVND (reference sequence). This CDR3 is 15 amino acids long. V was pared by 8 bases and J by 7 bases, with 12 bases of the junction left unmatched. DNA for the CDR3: TGTGCCAGTTATGACCGTGGGACAGGGAACCAGCCCCAGCATTTT. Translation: CASYDRGTGNQPQHF.

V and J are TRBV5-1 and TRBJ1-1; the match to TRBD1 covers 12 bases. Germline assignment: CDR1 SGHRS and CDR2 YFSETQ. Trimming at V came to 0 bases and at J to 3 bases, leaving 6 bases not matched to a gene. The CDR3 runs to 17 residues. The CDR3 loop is CASSLVGQGALDTEAFF. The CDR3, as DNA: TGCGCCAGCAGCTTGGTGGGACAGGGGGCTTTGGACACTGAAGCTTTCTTT.

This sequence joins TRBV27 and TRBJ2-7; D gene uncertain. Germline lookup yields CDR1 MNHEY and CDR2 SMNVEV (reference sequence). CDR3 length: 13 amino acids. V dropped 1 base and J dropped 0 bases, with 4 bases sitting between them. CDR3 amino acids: CASSLFGSYEQYF. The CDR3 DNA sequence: TGTGCCAGCAGTTTATTCGGCTCCTACGAGCAGTACTTC.

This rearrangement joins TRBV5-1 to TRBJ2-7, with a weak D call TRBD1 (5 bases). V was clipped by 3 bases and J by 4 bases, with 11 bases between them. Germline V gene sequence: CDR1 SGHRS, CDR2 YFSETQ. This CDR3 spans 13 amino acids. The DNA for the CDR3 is TGCGCCAGCAGCTCGCAACAGGCGTACGAGCAGTACTTC. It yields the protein CASSSQQAYEQYF.

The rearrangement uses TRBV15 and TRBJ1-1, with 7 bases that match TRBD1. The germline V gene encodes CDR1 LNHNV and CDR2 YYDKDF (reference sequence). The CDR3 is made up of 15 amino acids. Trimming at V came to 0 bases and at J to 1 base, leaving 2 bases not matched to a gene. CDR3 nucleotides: TGTGCCACCAGCAGAGAGAGGACAGGGAACACTGAAGCTTTCTTT. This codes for CATSRERTGNTEAFF.

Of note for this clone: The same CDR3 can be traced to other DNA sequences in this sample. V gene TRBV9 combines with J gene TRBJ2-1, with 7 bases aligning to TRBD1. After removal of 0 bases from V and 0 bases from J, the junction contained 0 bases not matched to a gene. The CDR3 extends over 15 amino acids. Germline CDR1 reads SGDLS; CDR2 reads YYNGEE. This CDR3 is CASSVAGGSYNEQFF. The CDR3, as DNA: TGTGCCAGCAGCGTAGCAGGGGGCTCCTACAATGAGCAGTTCTTC. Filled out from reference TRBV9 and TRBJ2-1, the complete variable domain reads DSGVTQTPKHLITATGQRVTLRCSPRSGDLSVYWYQQSLDQGLQFLIQYYNGEERAKGNILERFSAQQFPDLHSELNLSSLELGDSALYFCASSVAGGSYNEQFFGPGTRLTVL.

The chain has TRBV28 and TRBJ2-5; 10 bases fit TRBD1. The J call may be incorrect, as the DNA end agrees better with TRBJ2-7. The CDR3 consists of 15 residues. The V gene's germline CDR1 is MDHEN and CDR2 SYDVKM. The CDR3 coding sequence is TGTGCCAGCAAGTCCGGGACAGGGGAGGTCTACGAGCAGTACTTC. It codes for CASKSGTGEVYEQYF.

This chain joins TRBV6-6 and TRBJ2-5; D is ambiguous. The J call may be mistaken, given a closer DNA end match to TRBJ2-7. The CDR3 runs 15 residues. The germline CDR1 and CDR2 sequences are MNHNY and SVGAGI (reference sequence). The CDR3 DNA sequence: TGTGCCAGCAGTTCCTCGTGGTCGGCGGCCTACGAGCAGTACTTC. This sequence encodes CASSSSWSAAYEQYF.

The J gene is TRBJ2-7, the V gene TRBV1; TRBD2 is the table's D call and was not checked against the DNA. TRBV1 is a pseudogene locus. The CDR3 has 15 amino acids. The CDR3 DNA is TGCACCAGCAGCCAAGTTAGCGGGAGGGCCGATGAGCAGTACTTC. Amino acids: CTSSQVSGRADEQYF.

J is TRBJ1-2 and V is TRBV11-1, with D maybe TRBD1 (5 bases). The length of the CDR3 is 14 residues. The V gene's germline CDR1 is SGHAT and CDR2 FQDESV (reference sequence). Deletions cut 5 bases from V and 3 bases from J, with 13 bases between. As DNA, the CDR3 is TGTGCCAGCAGCGGAGGGGCGAGGGACTATGGCTACACCTTC. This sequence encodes CASSGGARDYGYTF.

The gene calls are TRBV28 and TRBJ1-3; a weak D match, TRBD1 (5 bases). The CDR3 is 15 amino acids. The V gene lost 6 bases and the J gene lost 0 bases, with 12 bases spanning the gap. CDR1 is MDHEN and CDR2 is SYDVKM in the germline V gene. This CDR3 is CASRAQGGSGNTIYF. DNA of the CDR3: TGTGCCAGCAGAGCGCAGGGAGGCTCTGGAAACACCATATATTTT.

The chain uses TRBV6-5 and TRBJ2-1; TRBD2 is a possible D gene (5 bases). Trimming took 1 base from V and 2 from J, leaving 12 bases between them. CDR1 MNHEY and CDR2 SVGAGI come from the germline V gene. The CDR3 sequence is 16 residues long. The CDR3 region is CASSYWPAETYNEQFF. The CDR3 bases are TGTGCCAGCAGTTACTGGCCAGCGGAGACCTACAATGAGCAGTTCTTC.

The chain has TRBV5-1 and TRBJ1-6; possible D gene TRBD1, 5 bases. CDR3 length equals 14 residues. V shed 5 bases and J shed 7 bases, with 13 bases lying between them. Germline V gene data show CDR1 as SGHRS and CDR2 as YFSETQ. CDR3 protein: CASRGTGSNSPLHF. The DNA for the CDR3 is TGCGCCAGCAGAGGAACAGGATCAAATTCACCCCTCCACTTT. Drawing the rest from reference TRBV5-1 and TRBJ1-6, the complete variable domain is KAGVTQTPRYLIKTRGQQVTLSCSPISGHRSVSWYQQTPGQGLQFLFEYFSETQRNKGNFPGRFSGRQFSNSRSEMNVSTLELGDSALYLCASRGTGSNSPLHFGNGTRLTVT.

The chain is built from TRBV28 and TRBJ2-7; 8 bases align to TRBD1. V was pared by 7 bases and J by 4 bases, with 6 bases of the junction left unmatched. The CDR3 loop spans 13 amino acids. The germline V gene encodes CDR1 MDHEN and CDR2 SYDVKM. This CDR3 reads CASNPRGLYEQYF. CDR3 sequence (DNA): TGTGCCAGCAACCCCAGGGGGCTGTACGAGCAGTACTTC. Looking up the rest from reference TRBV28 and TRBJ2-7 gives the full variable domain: DVKVTQSSRYLVKRTGEKVFLECVQDMDHENMFWYRQDPGLGLRLIYFSYDVKMKEKGDIPEGYSVSREKKERFSLILESASTNQTSMYLCASNPRGLYEQYFGPGTRLTVT.

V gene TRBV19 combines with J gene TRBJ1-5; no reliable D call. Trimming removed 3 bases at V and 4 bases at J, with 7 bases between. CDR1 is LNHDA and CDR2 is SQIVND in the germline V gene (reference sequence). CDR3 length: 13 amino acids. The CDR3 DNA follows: TGTGCCAGTAGTATGAGGGAAAATCAGCCCCAGCATTTT. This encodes CASSMRENQPQHF.

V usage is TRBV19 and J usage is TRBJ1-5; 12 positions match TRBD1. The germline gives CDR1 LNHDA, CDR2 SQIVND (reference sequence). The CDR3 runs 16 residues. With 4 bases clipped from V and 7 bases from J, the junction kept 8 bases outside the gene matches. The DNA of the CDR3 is TGTGCCAGTAGTAACCGGGACAGGGGGCTGTCGCAGCCCCAGCATTTT. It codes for CASSNRDRGLSQPQHF. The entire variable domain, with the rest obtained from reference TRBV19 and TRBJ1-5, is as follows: DGGITQSPKYLFRKEGQNVTLSCEQNLNHDAMYWYRQDPGQGLRLIYYSQIVNDFQKGDIAEGYSVSREKKESFPLTVTSAQKNPTAFYLCASSNRDRGLSQPQHFGDGTRLSIL.

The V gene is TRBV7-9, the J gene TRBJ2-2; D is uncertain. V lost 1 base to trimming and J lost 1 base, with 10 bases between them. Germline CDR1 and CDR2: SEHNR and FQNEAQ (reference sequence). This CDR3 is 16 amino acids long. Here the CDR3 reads CASSLVSGRNTGELFF. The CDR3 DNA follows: TGTGCCAGCAGCTTAGTCTCAGGCAGGAACACCGGGGAGCTGTTTTTT.